These T cell receptor beta chains were read from a single sample in a study of shared clonotypes between healthy human individuals. Method: immunoSEQ multiplex PCR; TCRdb's copy keeps in-frame clones and lacks some. This sample yields 750,000 to 1,000,000 clones, of which about 91% are seen a single time; less than 25% belongs to the top ten. Sequencing was performed on naive CD8+ T cells sorted from blood. The receptor set was obtained from a man aged 25-45 years in good health. CDR3s include the opening cysteine and the closing phenylalanine or tryptophan. The order of the fields is J gene, V gene, clone size, CDR3 length, D gene, CDR3 protein, CDR3 DNA. D genes are given only for firm matches. A row's size may be missing; if present it is once, few, many or a size class.

TRBJ2-3 TRBV4-3 - 17 TRBD2 CASSQDETSEAADTQYF TGCGCCAGCAGCCAAGACGAGACTAGCGAGGCGGCAGATACGCAGTATTTT
TRBJ1-4 TRBV19 - 14 - CASTKGSRSEKLFF TGTGCCAGTACTAAAGGGAGTAGGAGTGAAAAACTGTTTTTT
TRBJ2-2 TRBV28 - 14 - CASSLFRDTGELFF TGTGCCAGCAGTTTATTCAGGGACACCGGGGAGCTGTTTTTT
TRBJ2-7 TRBV7-2 - 15 TRBD1 CASSLGPGGTNEQYF TGTGCCAGCAGCTTAGGGCCAGGGGGTACCAACGAGCAGTACTTC
TRBJ2-7 TRBV10-3 - 15 - CAISEDGGSSYEQYF TGTGCCATCAGTGAGGATGGGGGGAGCTCCTACGAGCAGTACTTC
TRBJ2-1 TRBV5-1 - 14 - CASSTTTGMGEQFF TGCGCCAGCAGCACCACTACAGGGATGGGTGAGCAGTTCTTC
TRBJ1-4 TRBV9 - 14 - CASSGGWANEKLFF TGTGCCAGCAGCGGCGGGTGGGCTAATGAAAAACTGTTTTTT
TRBJ2-1 TRBV15 - 15 - CATSDGGKEWNEQFF TGTGCCACCAGCGACGGGGGCAAGGAGTGGAATGAGCAGTTCTTC
TRBJ2-7 TRBV7-9 - 12 - CASSLVGPEQYF TGTGCCAGCAGCTTAGTAGGACCGGAGCAGTACTTC
TRBJ2-7 TRBV27 - 14 TRBD2 CASSFTSGRNEQYF TGTGCCAGCAGCTTCACTAGCGGGAGAAACGAGCAGTACTTC
TRBJ2-7 TRBV5-5 - 15 TRBD2 CASSLSPSGVAEQYF TGTGCCAGCAGCTTGTCCCCAAGCGGGGTGGCCGAGCAGTACTTC
TRBJ2-3 TRBV27 - 13 - CASGRGRRDTQYF TGTGCCAGCGGACGGGGGAGACGGGATACGCAGTATTTT
TRBJ2-7 TRBV28 - 14 - CASRMTGTAYEQYF TGTGCCAGCAGGATGACCGGGACGGCGTACGAGCAGTACTTC
TRBJ2-7 TRBV6-4 - 13 - CASSDLAEYEQYF TGTGCCAGCAGTGACCTGGCGGAGTACGAGCAGTACTTC
TRBJ1-4 TRBV7-9 - 17 - CASSPERTGLTNEKLFF TGTGCCAGCAGCCCAGAGCGCACAGGGCTCACTAATGAAAAACTGTTTTTT
TRBJ2-7 TRBV6-1 once 11 - CASSTQPGQYF TGTGCCAGCAGTACTCAACCCGGGCAGTACTTC
TRBJ1-4 TRBV6-5 - 14 - CASSYFQGNEKLFF TGTGCCAGCAGTTACTTCCAGGGGAACGAAAAACTGTTTTTT
TRBJ2-3 TRBV7-6 - 12 - CASSLASDTQYF TGTGCCAGCAGCTTAGCATCAGATACGCAGTATTTT
TRBJ2-5 TRBV4-1 - 15 - CASSPYQGNGETQYF TGCGCCAGCAGCCCCTACCAGGGGAATGGGGAGACCCAGTACTTC
TRBJ2-5 TRBV9 - 13 TRBD1 CASSVQGEETQYF TGTGCCAGCAGCGTACAGGGGGAAGAGACCCAGTACTTC
TRBJ2-2 TRBV7-3 - 17 - CASSLIRDNRNTGELFF TGTGCCAGCAGCCTAATCCGGGACAACAGGAACACCGGGGAGCTGTTTTTT
TRBJ2-5 TRBV13 - 14 - CASSLGRYQETQYF TGTGCCAGCAGCTTGGGACGGTACCAAGAGACCCAGTACTTC
TRBJ1-1 TRBV15 - 17 - CATSPRRRGSANTEAFF TGTGCCACCAGCCCGAGACGGAGGGGCTCGGCAAACACTGAAGCTTTCTTT